The sequence of this T cell receptor (beta chain) was determined in a study of shared clonotypes between healthy human individuals. General observations from the study: Sharing across a handful of donors was seen in 4.5% to 5.5% of naive CD4 clonotypes.

Nashville, Tennessee was home to all donors, each a Caucasian adult. The CDR3 totals 15 residues. Germline CDR1 is SGHKS and CDR2 is YYEKEE (reference sequence). V lost 2 bases and J lost 2, with 11 bases in between. Of note for this clone: Its antigen is undetermined.

Evenly divided among several immunoSEQ plates was the genomic DNA of each subset. Sequencing used immunoSEQ multiplex PCR; TCRdb keeps in-frame clones, though not all of them. Of millions of clones in the sample, roughly 92% were seen once. The source of this sequence is a man aged 18 to 30 in good health. The rearrangement joins TRBV5-5 to TRBJ2-1; D is perhaps TRBD2 (6 bases). The sequenced material came from naive CD4+ T cells sorted from blood. Specified subset: CD45RA+ positively selected. The CDR3 DNA sequence: TGTGCCAGCAGCTTAACGGAGGGCCCCTACAATGAGCAGTTCTTC. Translated: CASSLTEGPYNEQFF. The full variable domain, its missing parts supplied by reference TRBV5-5 and TRBJ2-1, is DAGVTQSPTHLIKTRGQQVTLRCSPISGHKSVSWYQQVLGQGPQFIFQYYEKEERGRGNFPDRFSARQFPNYSSELNVNALLLGDSALYLCASSLTEGPYNEQFFGPGTRLTVL.